This passage covers 18 T cell receptor beta chains from one sample sequenced in a study of shared clonotypes between healthy human individuals. The table came from immunoSEQ multiplex PCR; TCRdb's copy has only in-frame clones and leaves some out. The top ten hold around 0.33% of the sample, which has more than 1.2 million clones, roughly 98.5% seen once. The sequenced sample consisted of naive CD4+ T cells sorted from blood. Described subset: CD45RA+ positively selected. These receptors originate from a man aged 25 to 45 in good health.

The chain employs TRBV6-5 and TRBJ1-1; TRBD1 matches 10 bases. J lost 11 bases, V lost 8 bases, and 5 bases had no gene match. This CDR3 spans 11 amino acids. Germline V lookup: CDR1 MNHEY, CDR2 SVGAGI. The chain's CDR3 is CASRTGGAAFF. The CDR3 coding sequence is TGTGCCAGCCGGACAGGGGGTGCGGCTTTCTTT.

The rearrangement joins TRBV4-1 to TRBJ2-1; D not certain. Germline CDR1 reads MGHRA; CDR2 reads YSYEKL. V was clipped by 0 bases and J by 4 bases, with 7 bases between them. The CDR3 is 14 amino acids. The CDR3 loop reads CASSQDSQYNEQFF. CDR3 bases: TGCGCCAGCAGCCAAGATAGCCAATACAATGAGCAGTTCTTC.

The V gene is TRBV18, the J gene TRBJ2-1; the match to TRBD2 covers 9 bases. The CDR3 totals 15 residues. With 5 bases clipped from V and 8 bases from J, the junction kept 10 bases outside the gene matches. Germline CDR1 is KGHSH and CDR2 is LQKENI. The CDR3 sequence: CASSSSGRTFDEQFF. CDR3 coding DNA: TGTGCCAGCTCATCGAGCGGGAGGACGTTCGATGAGCAGTTCTTC.

This clone was seen a single time. V is TRBV4-1 and J is TRBJ1-5, with 7 bases identical to TRBD1. Germline values: CDR1 MGHRA, CDR2 YSYEKL. The V and J ends lost 4 bases and 6 bases, in that order; junction bases with no gene match: 18. This CDR3 comprises 18 residues. The CDR3 loop reads CASSPMTGSVERTQPQHF. For the CDR3, the DNA is TGCGCCAGCAGCCCAATGACAGGGAGTGTGGAGAGGACTCAGCCCCAGCATTTT.

The rearrangement joins TRBV4-2 to TRBJ2-7, with D possibly being TRBD1 (6 bases). The length of the CDR3 is 14 residues. The V and J ends lost 4 bases and 7 bases respectively, with 17 bases between them. Germline loops: CDR1 LGHNA, CDR2 YNFKEQ. The CDR3: CASSPLNRDDEQYF. CDR3 bases: TGTGCCAGCAGCCCGTTGAACAGGGATGATGAGCAGTACTTC.

The J gene is TRBJ2-4, the V gene TRBV11-2; 9 bases map to TRBD2. The CDR3 has 17 amino acids. After removal of 1 base from V and 6 bases from J, the junction contained 10 bases not matched to a gene. The germline V gene encodes CDR1 SGHAT and CDR2 FQNNGV. This chain's CDR3 is CASSLGPPAGGTNIQYF. The DNA of the CDR3 is TGTGCCAGCAGCTTAGGACCCCCAGCGGGAGGCACAAACATTCAGTACTTC.

This chain uses TRBV5-1 with TRBJ2-1; the match to TRBD2 covers 7 bases. The V gene end was trimmed by 0 bases and the J gene end by 3 bases; junction bases not matched to a gene: 6. The CDR3 is 16 residues long. CDR1 SGHRS and CDR2 YFSETQ come from the germline V gene. For the CDR3, the DNA is TGCGCCAGCAGCTTGGGGTCTAGCGGCCTCTACAATGAGCAGTTCTTC. This gives the protein CASSLGSSGLYNEQFF.

V gene TRBV19 combines with J gene TRBJ1-5; D unresolved. The V gene lost 3 bases and the J gene lost 4 bases, with 10 bases spanning the gap. The CDR3 extends over 14 amino acids. Germline V lookup: CDR1 LNHDA, CDR2 SQIVND (reference sequence). The CDR3 loop is CASSMRAENQPQHF. For the CDR3, the DNA is TGTGCCAGTAGTATGAGGGCGGAGAATCAGCCCCAGCATTTT.

The V and J genes are TRBV7-2 and TRBJ1-5; TRBD1 matches at 8 bases. J lost 6 bases, V lost 1 base, and 2 bases had no gene match. Germline V gene sequence: CDR1 SGHTA, CDR2 FQGNSA. The CDR3 is 14 amino acids. CDR3 DNA: TGTGCCAGCAGCTTAGAGACAGGGGTTCAGCCCCAGCATTTT. This codes for CASSLETGVQPQHF.

The chain employs TRBV9 and TRBJ2-7; maybe TRBD2 (5 bases). Between the trimmed V and J ends, which lost 7 bases and 4 bases, there was a span of 12 bases. The CDR3 contains 12 residues. The V gene's germline CDR1 is SGDLS and CDR2 YYNGEE. The CDR3 here is CASGPSHYEQYF. CDR3 coding DNA: TGTGCCAGCGGGCCTAGCCATTACGAGCAGTACTTC.

The rearrangement joins TRBV4-1 to TRBJ2-1; 9 nucleotides line up with TRBD2. Unmatched junction bases numbered 16, after V lost 4 bases and J lost 6 bases. CDR3 length equals 18 residues. The germline gives CDR1 MGHRA, CDR2 YSYEKL. In DNA, the CDR3 is TGCGCCAGCAGCCTATTGATTTCCGGGACTAGCTATGGCAATGAGCAGTTCTTC. Protein: CASSLLISGTSYGNEQFF.

The CDR3 loop is CASSQGDISTDTQYF. For the CDR3, the DNA is TGTGCCAGCAGCCAAGGGGACATCAGCACAGATACGCAGTATTTT. The V and J genes are TRBV9 and TRBJ2-3; D is possibly TRBD1 (6 bases). The CDR3 loop spans 15 amino acids. The V gene's germline CDR1 is SGDLS and CDR2 YYNGEE. Between the trimmed V and J ends, which lost 4 bases and 0 bases, there was a span of 12 bases.

This chain links TRBV6-5 with TRBJ2-2; 8 bases agree with TRBD2. This CDR3 has 14 residues. The germline gives CDR1 MNHEY, CDR2 SVGAGI. V shed 8 bases, J shed 7 bases, and the junction held 9 bases outside the gene matches. CDR3 nucleotides: TGTGCCAGCGGGTCGCGGGAGGCCCTCGGGGAGCTGTTTTTT. The encoded protein is CASGSREALGELFF.

The chain combines TRBV11-3 with TRBJ2-1, with TRBD2 identical over 7 bases. V shed 5 bases, J shed 8 bases, and the junction held 12 bases outside the gene matches. CDR3 size: 15 residues. Germline V CDR1 and CDR2: SGHNT, YENEEA. The CDR3 here is CASSPRMTSWDEQFF. The CDR3 DNA reads as TGTGCCAGCAGCCCCCGCATGACTAGCTGGGATGAGCAGTTCTTC.

V and J are TRBV4-1 and TRBJ2-7; 10 nucleotides align to TRBD2. Germline V gives CDR1 MGHRA, CDR2 YSYEKL. Germline trimming cut 3 bases from V and 2 bases from J; bases unmatched to any gene: 4. CDR3 length: 15 amino acids. CDR3 DNA: TGCGCCAGCAGCCAGTTAGCGGGAGGAGCCTACGAGCAGTACTTC. Amino acids: CASSQLAGGAYEQYF.

This chain connects TRBV4-2 to TRBJ2-7; 7 nucleotides match TRBD2. Trimming at V came to 0 bases and at J to 4 bases, leaving 9 bases not matched to a gene. This CDR3 is 16 amino acids long. Germline V gene data show CDR1 as LGHNA and CDR2 as YNFKEQ. This CDR3 reads CASSQELGGGIYEQYF. In DNA, the CDR3 is TGTGCCAGCAGCCAAGAATTGGGCGGGGGAATATACGAGCAGTACTTC.

The chain has TRBV7-9 and TRBJ2-3; D is ambiguous. The CDR3 is 12 residues long. From germline, CDR1 is SEHNR and CDR2 FQNEAQ (reference sequence). The V end lost 7 bases, the J end lost 11 bases, and 16 bases lay between the germline ends. DNA of the CDR3: TGTGCCAGCACCCAAGAACCGAGATGGCAGTATTTT. Protein: CASTQEPRWQYF. The whole variable domain, remainder taken from reference TRBV7-9 and TRBJ2-3, is DTGVSQNPRHKITKRGQNVTFRCDPISEHNRLYWYRQTLGQGPEFLTYFQNEAQLEKSRLLSDRFSAERPKGSFSTLEIQRTEQGDSAMYLCASTQEPRWQYFGPGTRLTVL.

With regard to this clone: This sample includes further DNA sequences coding for the same CDR3. The V gene is TRBV5-4, the J gene TRBJ2-7, with a tentative D call TRBD1 (6 bases). V shed 0 bases and J shed 1 base, with 8 bases lying between them. This CDR3 contains 14 residues. Per the germline V gene, CDR1 is SGHNT and CDR2 is YYREEE (reference sequence). CDR3 in DNA: TGTGCCAGCAGCTTGGACAGGGATTCCTACGAGCAGTACTTC. It is translated as CASSLDRDSYEQYF.